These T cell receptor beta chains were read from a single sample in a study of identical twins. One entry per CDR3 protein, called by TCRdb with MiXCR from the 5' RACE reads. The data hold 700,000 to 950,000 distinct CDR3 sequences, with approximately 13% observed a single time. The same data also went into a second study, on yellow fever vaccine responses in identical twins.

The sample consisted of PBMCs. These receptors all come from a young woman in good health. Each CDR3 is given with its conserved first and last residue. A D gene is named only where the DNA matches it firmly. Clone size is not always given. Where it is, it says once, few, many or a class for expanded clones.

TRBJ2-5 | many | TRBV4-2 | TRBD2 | TGTGCCAGCAGCCAAGAGGCTAGCGGATTAATGGGGGAGACCCAGTACTTC | CASSQEASGLMGETQYF
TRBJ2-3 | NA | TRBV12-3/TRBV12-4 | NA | TGTGCCAGCAGTTTAGGGCTCTGGGGTACGCAGTATTTT | CASSLGLWGTQYF
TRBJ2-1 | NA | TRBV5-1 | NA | TGCGCCAGCAGCAGGGGGGACAGCTACAATGAGCAGTTCTTC | CASSRGDSYNEQFF
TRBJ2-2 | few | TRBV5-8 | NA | TGTGCCAGCACTCAAAATAGTGGGAGGAACGGGGAGCTGTTTTTT | CASTQNSGRNGELFF
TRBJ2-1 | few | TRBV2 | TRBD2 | TGTGCCAGCAGTGGGCTCGGGCTAGCGGGAGTAGATGAGCAGTTCTTC | CASSGLGLAGVDEQFF
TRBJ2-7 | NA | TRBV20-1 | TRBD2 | TGCAGTGCTAGCCGGGACTACCCCTACGAGCAGTACTTC | CSASRDYPYEQYF
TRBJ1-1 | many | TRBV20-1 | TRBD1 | TGCAGTGCTAGGAGGCAGGGGGTCACTGAAGCTTTCTTT | CSARRQGVTEAFF
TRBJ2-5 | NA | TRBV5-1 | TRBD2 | TGCGCCAGCAGCTCTGGCGGGAGGACCGCCCAAGAGACCCAGTACTTC | CASSSGGRTAQETQYF
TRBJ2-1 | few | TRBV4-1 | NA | TGCGCCAGCAGCCAAGCTCCGACTAGTATTGGTAATGAGCAGTTCTTC | CASSQAPTSIGNEQFF
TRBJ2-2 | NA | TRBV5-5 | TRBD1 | TGTGCCAGCAGACAGGGGCTGAACAGCGGGGAGCTGTTTTTT | CASRQGLNSGELFF
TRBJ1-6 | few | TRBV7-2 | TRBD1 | TGTGCCAGCAGCTCCGCGGGACAGGGGGTATCACCCCTCCACTTT | CASSSAGQGVSPLHF
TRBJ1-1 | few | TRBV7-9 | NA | TGTGCCAGCAGCGCGGGCAGGGTAGGCACTGAAGCTTTCTTT | CASSAGRVGTEAFF
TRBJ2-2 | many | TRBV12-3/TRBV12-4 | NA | TGTGCCAGCAGTTCCCGGGGAAACACCGGGGAGCTGTTTTTT | CASSSRGNTGELFF
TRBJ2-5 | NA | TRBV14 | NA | TGTGCCAGCAGCCAAGATCCCAGCCCATGGGCAGGAGACCAAGAGACCCAGTACTTC | CASSQDPSPWAGDQETQYF
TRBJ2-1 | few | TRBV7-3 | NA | TGTGCCAGCAGCTTGCCGAAGGGTAGCATGAATGAGCAGTTCTTC | CASSLPKGSMNEQFF
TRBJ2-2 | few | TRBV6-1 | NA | TGTGCCAGTAGGGACGGTGGGACCACCGGGGAGCTGTTTTTT | CASRDGGTTGELFF
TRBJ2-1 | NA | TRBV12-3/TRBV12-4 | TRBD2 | TGTGCCAGCAGAAAGACTAGCGGAGGCTACAATGAGCAGTTCTTC | CASRKTSGGYNEQFF
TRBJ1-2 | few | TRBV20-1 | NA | TGCAGTGCTAGAGATGAAAGGGGGTCCCTTTGGGGCTATGGCTACACCTTC | CSARDERGSLWGYGYTF
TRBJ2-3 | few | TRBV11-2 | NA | TGTGCCAGCAGCTTAGTGGCGGGGTTTCCAGATACGCAGTATTTT | CASSLVAGFPDTQYF
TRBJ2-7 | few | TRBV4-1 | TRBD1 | TGCGCCAGCAGCCAAGAACCGGGACAGTCCTACGAGCAGTACTTC | CASSQEPGQSYEQYF
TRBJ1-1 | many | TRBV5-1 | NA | TGCGCCAGCAGCTTGGCCGGGGGTGCTGAAGCTTTCTTT | CASSLAGGAEAFF
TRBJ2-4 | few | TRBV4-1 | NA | TGCGCCAGCAGCCAAGTAACAGGGACGAACATTCAGTACTTC | CASSQVTGTNIQYF
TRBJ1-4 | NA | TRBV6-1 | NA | TGTGCCAGCAGTGTCTTGGGGGTCCTGGAAAAACTGTTTTTT | CASSVLGVLEKLFF
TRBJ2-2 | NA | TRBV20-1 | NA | TGCAGTGCCGAATCGGACTCCTTGGATGATACCGGGGAGCTGTTTTTT | CSAESDSLDDTGELFF
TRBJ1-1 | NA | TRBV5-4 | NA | TGTGCCAGCAGGGCGGGCCCCACGGAAGCTTTCTTT | CASRAGPTEAFF
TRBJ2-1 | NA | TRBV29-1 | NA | TGCAGCGCTGATGGCGGCTCCTACAATGAGCAGTTCTTC | CSADGGSYNEQFF
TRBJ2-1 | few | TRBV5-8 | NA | TGTGCCAGCCGCCGGGGACTGCAGAGTATGAATGAGCAGTTCTTC | CASRRGLQSMNEQFF
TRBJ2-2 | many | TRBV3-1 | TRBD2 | TGTGCCAGCAGCTGGACTAGCGGGATCGGGGAGCTGTTTTTT | CASSWTSGIGELFF
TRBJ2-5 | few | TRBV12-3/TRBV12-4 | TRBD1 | TGTGCCAGCGACAGGGAACTACAGTACCAAGAGACCCAGTACTTC | CASDRELQYQETQYF
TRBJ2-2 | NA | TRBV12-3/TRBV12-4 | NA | TGTGCCAGCACCCCCCATAGAAACACCGGGGAGCTGTTTTTT | CASTPHRNTGELFF
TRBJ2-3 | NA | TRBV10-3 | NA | TGTGCCATCAGTGATTTAAACACAGATACGCAGTATTTT | CAISDLNTDTQYF
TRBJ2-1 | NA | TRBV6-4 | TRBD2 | TGTGCCAGCAGTGATGCTAGCGGTTACAATGAGCAGTTCTTC | CASSDASGYNEQFF
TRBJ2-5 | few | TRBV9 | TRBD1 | TGTGCCAGCAGCGTTGGGACAGGGTTAGAGACCCAGTACTTC | CASSVGTGLETQYF
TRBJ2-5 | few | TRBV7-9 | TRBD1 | TGTGCCAGCAGCCCCCAGGACAGGGGAGGTGAGACCCAGTACTTC | CASSPQDRGGETQYF
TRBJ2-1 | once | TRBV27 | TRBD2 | TGTGCCAGCAGCGTACTAGCGGGAGTCCGCAATGAGCAGTTCTTC | CASSVLAGVRNEQFF
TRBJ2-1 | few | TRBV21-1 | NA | TGTGCCAGCAGCAAATCGCACGCCCCCTACTACAATGAGCAGTTCTTC | CASSKSHAPYYNEQFF
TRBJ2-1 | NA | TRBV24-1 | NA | TGTGCCACCAGTGGAGAGGGGGGCTCCTACAATGAGCAGTTCTTC | CATSGEGGSYNEQFF
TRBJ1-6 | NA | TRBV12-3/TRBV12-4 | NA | TGTGCCAGCAGTATGGACAGTAGGCTCCTCCACTTT | CASSMDSRLLHF
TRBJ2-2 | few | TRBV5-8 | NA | TGTGCCAGCAGCCCCATTCTGGGGACCGGGGAGCTGTTTTTT | CASSPILGTGELFF
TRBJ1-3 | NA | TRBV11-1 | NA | TGTGCCAGCAGCTTAGAACCCAGACAGTTTTTCTCTGGAAACACCATATATTTT | CASSLEPRQFFSGNTIYF
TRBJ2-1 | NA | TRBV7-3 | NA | TGTGCCAGCAGCCCATACCCCCCGCAAGAACTCATCTCCTACAATGAGCAGTTCTTC | CASSPYPPQELISYNEQFF
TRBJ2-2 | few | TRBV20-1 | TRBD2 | TGCAGTGCTAGAGATCCCCGAGCTAGCGGAGCGAACACCGGGGAGCTGTTTTTT | CSARDPRASGANTGELFF
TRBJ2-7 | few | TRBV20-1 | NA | TGCAGTGCTAGGGGACTCGCAGCCTACGAGCAGTACTTC | CSARGLAAYEQYF
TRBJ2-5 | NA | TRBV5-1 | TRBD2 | TGCGCCAGCAGCTTGGCCGGAACTAGCGGGAGTTTCATCGAGACCCAGTACTTC | CASSLAGTSGSFIETQYF
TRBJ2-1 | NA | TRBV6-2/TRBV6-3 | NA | TGTGCCAGCAGTCTCTCGCAGGGCCGCTCCTACAATGAGCAGTTCTTC | CASSLSQGRSYNEQFF
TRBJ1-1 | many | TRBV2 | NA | TGTGCCAGCGTACTTGGGGTGGAGGACACTGAAGCTTTCTTT | CASVLGVEDTEAFF
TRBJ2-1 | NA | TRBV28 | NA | TGTGCCAGCACGCCCCGAGGACCGAACAATGAGCAGTTCTTC | CASTPRGPNNEQFF
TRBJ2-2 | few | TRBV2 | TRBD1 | TGTGCCAGCAGTGGGTTACAGGGGACCGGGGAGCTGTTTTTT | CASSGLQGTGELFF
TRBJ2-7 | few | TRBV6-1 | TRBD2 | TGTGCCAGCAGTCTCTACAAAGGGACTAGCGGGAGCTACGAGCAGTACTTC | CASSLYKGTSGSYEQYF